These T cell receptor beta chains were read from a single sample in a study of T cell responses to AZD1222 COVID-19 vaccine. Some clones are missing from TCRdb's copy, which holds only in-frame ones; the method was immunoSEQ multiplex PCR. In the table there are around 110,000 clones, about 90% of which are singletons. This sample comprised peripheral blood, obtained 28 days after the second AZD1222 dose. Source of these receptors: an adult who received the AZD1222 COVID-19 vaccine. Both conserved end residues are part of each CDR3. The D gene is left open where the match is weak. Only part of the rows carry a size: once, few, many, or a class if the clone is expanded.

d_call j_call v_call clone_size cdr3_nt cdr3_aa
. TRBJ1-2 TRBV3-1/TRBV3-2 . TGTGCCAGCAGCCTGGGAGGGAACCATGGCTACACCTTC CASSLGGNHGYTF
. TRBJ2-2 TRBV28 . TGTGCCAGCAGTTTCGGGCAGTACACCGGGGAGCTGTTTTTT CASSFGQYTGELFF
TRBD1 TRBJ2-6 TRBV2 . TGTGCCACCTCCCGGGACAGGGGATCCTCTGGGGCCAACGTCCTGACTTTC CATSRDRGSSGANVLTF
. TRBJ2-1 TRBV6-4 . TGTGCCAGCAGTGACTCTTCTCATGGGGACTACAATGAGCAGTTCTTC CASSDSSHGDYNEQFF
. TRBJ1-2 TRBV7-9 . TGTGCCAGCAGCTTAGCGCATGCACCTTGGGGCTACACCTTC CASSLAHAPWGYTF
. TRBJ1-4 TRBV30 . TGTGCCTGGAGACTAGGGCCCTCAAATGAAAAACTGTTTTTT CAWRLGPSNEKLFF
. TRBJ1-2 TRBV29-1 . TGCAGCTCGACTGGGGGACACGTCTATGGCTACACCTTC CSSTGGHVYGYTF
. TRBJ2-2 TRBV9 . TGTGCCAGCAGCCCCGGGACTCTTCACACCGGGGAGCTGTTTTTT CASSPGTLHTGELFF
. TRBJ2-7 TRBV11-2 . TGTGCCAGCAGCTTAGTGGCTACCTACGAGCAGTACTTC CASSLVATYEQYF
. TRBJ1-1 TRBV6-2/TRBV6-3 . TGTGCCAGCAGTTACTACGGGGGATTCGCTGAAGCTTTCTTT CASSYYGGFAEAFF
. TRBJ1-4 TRBV27 . TGTGCCAGCAGTTTGCCCGGGGGCTACGAAAAACTGTTTTTT CASSLPGGYEKLFF
TRBD1 TRBJ2-1 TRBV5-1 . TGCGCCAGCAGCTTACGGGACAGTCTCTACAATGAGCAGTTCTTC CASSLRDSLYNEQFF
TRBD2 TRBJ2-1 TRBV7-3 . TGTGCCAGCAGCTTAACGTACCCTAGCGGGAGCGGCAATGAGCAGTTCTTC CASSLTYPSGSGNEQFF
. TRBJ1-1 TRBV7-9 . TGTGCCAGCAGCTTAGGCTCAGCGGGCAGGACTAATACTGAAGCTTTCTTT CASSLGSAGRTNTEAFF
. TRBJ1-1 TRBV12-3/TRBV12-4 . TGTGCCAGCACCAATACAGGGACTGAAGCTTTCTTT CASTNTGTEAFF
TRBD1 TRBJ1-2 TRBV3-1/TRBV3-2 . TGTGCCAGCAGCCACGACAGGGGGGGTGGCTACACCTTC CASSHDRGGGYTF
. TRBJ1-1 TRBV21-1 once TGTGCCACCGGGATTAGGGGACTAAACACTGAAGCTTTCTTT CATGIRGLNTEAFF
TRBD1 TRBJ1-2 TRBV11-2 few TGTGCCAGCAGCCTGGGAACAGTGGGACAGAACTATGGCTACACCTTC CASSLGTVGQNYGYTF
. TRBJ2-2 TRBV30 . TGTGCCTGGAGCGAGGGGGATTTGAACACCGGGGAGCTGTTTTTT CAWSEGDLNTGELFF
. TRBJ1-1 TRBV19 . TGTGCCAGTAGTAGAATGGCGCAGGGCTGGACTGAAGCTTTCTTT CASSRMAQGWTEAFF
TRBD1 TRBJ1-1 TRBV11-2 . TGTGCCAGCAGCTTCGACAGGGGGAACACTGAAGCTTTCTTT CASSFDRGNTEAFF
. TRBJ1-1 TRBV28 . TGTGCCAGCAGTTCGTCCAGGTGGGACACTGAAGCTTTCTTT CASSSSRWDTEAFF
. TRBJ1-2 TRBV11-2 . TGTGCCAGCAGCTTAGACCGGAACTATGGCTACACCTTC CASSLDRNYGYTF
. TRBJ1-5 TRBV27 . TGTGCCAGCAGTTTGGTCGACAGCTTGGGCAATCAGCCCCAGCATTTT CASSLVDSLGNQPQHF
. TRBJ2-7 TRBV5-4 . TGTGCCAGCAGCTTGGTTGGGTCCATCTACGAGCAGTACTTC CASSLVGSIYEQYF
TRBD1 TRBJ1-6 TRBV6-1 once TGTGCCAGCAGTGAAAACAGGGGGCAGAATTCACCCCTCCACTTT CASSENRGQNSPLHF
TRBD2 TRBJ2-7 TRBV2 . TGTGCCAGCAGTGGGAATAGCGGGAGGTTCCACGAGCAGTACTTC CASSGNSGRFHEQYF
. TRBJ1-1 TRBV18 . TGTGCCAGCTCAGAACAGGGCCATAAAATGAACACTGAAGCTTTCTTT CASSEQGHKMNTEAFF
. TRBJ2-1 TRBV29-1 . TGCAGCGGGGGCCAAGCCTACAATGAGCAGTTCTTC CSGGQAYNEQFF
. TRBJ1-1 TRBV25-1 few TGTGCCAGCAGTGAAGCCGGGACGCTGAACACTGAAGCTTTCTTT CASSEAGTLNTEAFF
. TRBJ2-2 TRBV12-3/TRBV12-4 . TGTGCCAGCAGTTTATGGGACGGGGAGCTGTTTTTT CASSLWDGELFF
. TRBJ1-3 TRBV2 . TGTGCCAGCAAGGGGACGGCCGGAAACACCATATATTTT CASKGTAGNTIYF
. TRBJ2-3 TRBV2 . TGTGCCAGCAAAGGATACTACCCCGAAGGCACAGATACGCAGTATTTT CASKGYYPEGTDTQYF
. TRBJ2-7 TRBV11-2 . TGTGCCAGCAGCTCGATACAGGGTATCCACGAGCAGTACTTC CASSSIQGIHEQYF
. TRBJ1-4 TRBV6-2/TRBV6-3 . TGTGCCAGCAGTGCGACGGTGGCAGGGAATGAAAAACTGTTTTTT CASSATVAGNEKLFF
. TRBJ2-2 TRBV27 . TGTGCCAGCAGTCCTCTCACCGGGGAGCTGTTTTTT CASSPLTGELFF
TRBD2 TRBJ2-1 TRBV27 once TGTGCCAGCAGTTTATTAGCTAGCGGGAGGGCCTTGGGACCGGATGAGCAGTTCTTC CASSLLASGRALGPDEQFF
TRBD1 TRBJ2-3 TRBV5-1 . TGCGCCAGCAGTCCTGATCTTCGGGACAGGCGTTACACAGATACGCAGTATTTT CASSPDLRDRRYTDTQYF
. TRBJ2-1 TRBV5-6 . TGTGCCAGCAGCTTCGGCGGGAACTACAATGAGCAGTTCTTC CASSFGGNYNEQFF
. TRBJ1-3 TRBV7-2 . TGTGCCACTGCCCTAACTGGAAACACCATATATTTT CATALTGNTIYF
TRBD1 TRBJ1-2 TRBV28 . TGTGCCAGCAGGATCGACAGGGGGTTTAACTATGGCTACACCTTC CASRIDRGFNYGYTF
. TRBJ2-7 TRBV27 . TGTGCCAGCAGAACTCCAGGGTTCACCTACGAGCAGTACTTC CASRTPGFTYEQYF
TRBD1 TRBJ1-6 TRBV27 once TGTGCCAGCAGTTTACTTAACAGGGGGCGCGTTTCACCCCTCCACTTT CASSLLNRGRVSPLHF
. TRBJ2-5 TRBV21-1 . TGTGCCAGCAGCAAAGACGTCGGCGGGAGGTCTGTAGAGACCCAGTACTTC CASSKDVGGRSVETQYF
. TRBJ2-4 TRBV7-9 . TGTGCCAGCAGCTTATCCCCCCGGGGGCCCGAACAAAACATTCAGTACTTC CASSLSPRGPEQNIQYF
. TRBJ2-3 TRBV7-6 . TGTGCCAGCAGCTTAGACACAGATACGCAGTATTTT CASSLDTDTQYF
. TRBJ1-3 TRBV7-9 . TGTGCCAGCAGCTCTACAGGGAAATATGGAAACACCATATATTTT CASSSTGKYGNTIYF
TRBD2 TRBJ2-5 TRBV7-3 once TGTGCCAGCAGCATGACTAGCACGCAGACCCAGTACTTC CASSMTSTQTQYF
. TRBJ1-5 TRBV7-2 . TGTGCCAGCAGCTTAGAAAGCAATCAGCCCCAGCATTTT CASSLESNQPQHF
. TRBJ2-2 TRBV18 . TGTGCCAGCTCACCACCCCGACCGGCCGGGGAGCTGTTTTTT CASSPPRPAGELFF
. TRBJ2-7 TRBV29-1 . TGCAGCGTTGAAGAGGGGAGGCAGGCGAAGACCTACGAGCAGTACTTC CSVEEGRQAKTYEQYF
TRBD2 TRBJ2-7 TRBV10-3 . TGTGCCATCAGTGGTCAAAACAGCGGGAGGGCCTCCTACGAGCAGTACTTC CAISGQNSGRASYEQYF